This is a list of T cell receptor beta chains from one sample in a study of siplizumab effects on memory and regulatory T cells. Assay used: immunoSEQ multiplex PCR; TCRdb lists only in-frame clones, some missing. Counted here are about 100,000 clones, 75% to 95% occurring once; the ten biggest clones make up roughly 2.6%. Sequencing was done on a sample of CD4+ T cells sorted from blood. All receptors come from a human donor in good health. Some clones in this sample may be carry-over from other donors' samples. Both conserved end residues are part of each CDR3. Where a row states a size, it is once, few, many or the class of an expanded clone; other rows omit it.

v_call: TRBV18
j_call: TRBJ2-7
clone_size: few
cdr3_aa: CASSRGSAGGSYEQYF

v_call: TRBV2
j_call: TRBJ1-2
clone_size: -
cdr3_aa: CASSPEYGYTF

v_call: TRBV7-8
j_call: TRBJ1-2
clone_size: -
cdr3_aa: CASNPIRGSSNYGYTF

v_call: TRBV4-1
j_call: TRBJ2-5
clone_size: -
cdr3_aa: CASSQEWVGQGQETQYF

v_call: TRBV5-1
j_call: TRBJ1-6
clone_size: -
cdr3_aa: CASSPRTENSPLHF

v_call: TRBV18
j_call: TRBJ2-6
clone_size: -
cdr3_aa: CASSPGQGLSSGANVLTF

v_call: TRBV7-9
j_call: TRBJ2-1
clone_size: -
cdr3_aa: CASSRVAGVTHEQFF

v_call: TRBV10-2
j_call: TRBJ2-1
clone_size: -
cdr3_aa: CASKWGLAGRTFSYNEQFF

v_call: TRBV7-2
j_call: TRBJ1-1
clone_size: -
cdr3_aa: CASSLSPLRGMNTEAFF

v_call: TRBV27
j_call: TRBJ1-6
clone_size: -
cdr3_aa: CASSLSYSSNSPLHF

v_call: TRBV4-2
j_call: TRBJ2-2
clone_size: once
cdr3_aa: CASSLEVRGNTGELFF

v_call: TRBV7-2
j_call: TRBJ2-5
clone_size: -
cdr3_aa: CASSRVAGVGETQYF

v_call: TRBV6-5
j_call: TRBJ2-1
clone_size: -
cdr3_aa: CASRLAGGTNEQFF

v_call: TRBV2
j_call: TRBJ2-7
clone_size: -
cdr3_aa: CASSPLRDGEQYF

v_call: TRBV4-1
j_call: TRBJ2-1
clone_size: -
cdr3_aa: CASSRLLADNEQFF

v_call: TRBV27
j_call: TRBJ2-1
clone_size: -
cdr3_aa: CASSPRTSGDEQFF

v_call: TRBV7-9
j_call: TRBJ1-1
clone_size: -
cdr3_aa: CASSEVGETEAFF

v_call: TRBV11-2
j_call: TRBJ1-2
clone_size: once
cdr3_aa: CASSLDNWGGCGYTF

v_call: TRBV2
j_call: -
clone_size: -
cdr3_aa: CASQLDRGLGAEQYF

v_call: TRBV4-1
j_call: TRBJ2-5
clone_size: -
cdr3_aa: CASNRATGYETQYF

v_call: TRBV10-3
j_call: TRBJ1-6
clone_size: -
cdr3_aa: CAISEEGQGNSPLHF

v_call: TRBV6-5
j_call: TRBJ2-3
clone_size: -
cdr3_aa: CASTQGWGFTDTQYF

v_call: TRBV6-6
j_call: TRBJ1-5
clone_size: -
cdr3_aa: CASSLDRPNSNQPQHF